This T cell receptor (beta chain) was captured in a study of blood T cell repertoires in COVID-19. Germline CDR1 reads MNHEY; CDR2 reads SVGAGI. V was pared by 6 bases and J by 7 bases, with 10 bases of the junction left unmatched. This CDR3 comprises 15 residues. Authors' methods: Amplification of reference gene primers was used by the study to estimate nucleated cell counts. Sequenced by immunoSEQ multiplex PCR; TCRdb stores in-frame clones only, minus some. Clone size and the V and J calls come from that table; the DNA yielded D and trimming. The table has 130,000 to 150,000 clones, around 80% seen once.

The material sequenced was peripheral blood. V and J are TRBV6-5 and TRBJ2-4, with 9 bases that match TRBD1. The clonotype comes from a man aged 55 to 70 with active or convalescent COVID-19. The CDR3 coding sequence is TGTGCCAGCAGCGCTGAACAGGGGGCAAGGAACATTCAGTACTTC. Translated, it gives CASSAEQGARNIQYF.